The sample holds a few counts of the clone carrying this T cell receptor beta chain. Its specificity is unknown. CDR1 and CDR2 (germline): GTSNPN, SVGIG (reference sequence). The ends lost 1 base at V and 0 bases at J; junction bases unmatched: 5. CDR3 length equals 16 residues. The data originate from a study of cytomegalovirus exposure and HLA in healthy donors. The PCR contained 60 Vbeta and 13 Jbeta primers. Assay used: immunoSEQ multiplex PCR; TCRdb lists only in-frame clones, some missing. The data contain over 150,000 clones, 70% to 75% of them singletons. Notes on the study in general: According to a later analysis, most TCR beta chains associated with CMV appeared HLA-restricted. The authors judged a highly shared variant cluster likely a sequencing artifact. Later work found that TCR association rates differed between HLA loci; DRB1 had the most and HLA-C the fewest.

The receptor's source is a male donor in good health and CMV-seronegative. J is TRBJ1-5 and V is TRBV30, with TRBD1 matching 8 bases. Sample: PBMCs. CDR3 sequence: CAWSGGTGLSNQPQHF. CDR3 DNA: TGTGCCTGGAGTGGAGGGACAGGTCTTAGCAATCAGCCCCAGCATTTT.